This TCR beta chain was profiled in a study of cytomegalovirus exposure and HLA in healthy donors. Germline lookup yields CDR1 MNHNS and CDR2 SASEGT. The V gene lost 6 bases and the J gene lost 2 bases, with 10 bases spanning the gap. This CDR3 has 13 residues. PCR involved 60 Vbeta and 13 Jbeta primers. TCRdb's copy holds only in-frame clones and misses some; the assay was immunoSEQ multiplex PCR. This sample's table has 20,000 to 25,000 clones. This receptor was obtained from a man aged 55 to 69 in good health and CMV-seropositive. The sample taken for sequencing was PBMCs. The V gene is TRBV6-1, the J gene TRBJ1-1; D may be TRBD1 (6 bases). CDR3 in amino acids: CASRPTGNTEAFF. The CDR3 nucleotides are TGTGCCAGCAGGCCGACAGGCAACACTGAAGCTTTCTTT.